Listed below are T cell receptor beta chains from one sample, sequenced in a study of shared clonotypes between healthy human individuals. Only in-frame clones appear in the TCRdb table, and some are missing; sequencing was by immunoSEQ multiplex PCR. The sample lists under 600,000 clones, roughly 72% seen once, with around 12% in the top ten. Sequencing used PBMCs. These TCRs come from a woman in her forties in good health. Some clones in this sample may be carry-over from other donors' samples. Both conserved end residues are part of each CDR3. D genes are given only for firm matches. For some rows the clone size is stated as once, few or many, or as a class when expanded; others skip it.

11	TRBV30	TRBJ1-1	.	many	CAWTSGHEAFF	TGTGCCTGGACGTCGGGACATGAAGCTTTCTTT
14	TRBV6-5	TRBJ2-1	TRBD1	.	CASGRQGTYNEQFF	TGTGCCAGCGGAAGACAGGGTACTTACAATGAGCAGTTCTTC
14	TRBV15	TRBJ2-3	TRBD2	.	CATGLAGNTDTQYF	TGTGCCACCGGACTAGCGGGAAACACAGATACGCAGTATTTT
16	TRBV19	TRBJ1-5	.	.	CASSPSVLGDRQPQHF	TGTGCCAGTAGCCCATCCGTATTGGGGGACCGTCAGCCCCAGCATTTT
16	TRBV7-8	TRBJ1-1	.	.	CASSWEGRGGVTEAFF	TGTGCCAGCAGCTGGGAGGGTCGGGGAGGGGTCACTGAAGCTTTCTTT
12	TRBV9	TRBJ1-2	.	.	CASSVGVRGYTF	TGTGCCAGCAGCGTAGGAGTTCGGGGCTACACCTTC
15	TRBV30	TRBJ1-5	.	.	CAWSTGGTVNQPQHF	TGTGCCTGGAGTACCGGAGGGACGGTGAATCAGCCCCAGCATTTT
16	TRBV11-3	TRBJ2-7	.	.	CASSPTWSDGNAEQYF	TGTGCCAGCAGCCCAACATGGTCGGACGGAAACGCCGAGCAGTACTTC
16	TRBV18	TRBJ2-7	.	many	CASSLGTRTTHYEQYF	TGTGCCAGCTCACTCGGAACACGGACTACCCACTACGAGCAGTACTTC
14	TRBV5-4	TRBJ2-7	TRBD2	.	CASSSGTSGNEQYF	TGTGCCAGCAGCAGCGGGACTAGCGGAAACGAGCAGTACTTC
15	TRBV4-1	TRBJ1-4	.	.	CASSQDSSLNEKLFF	TGCGCCAGCAGCCAAGATTCAAGTTTAAATGAAAAACTGTTTTTT
17	TRBV18	TRBJ2-2	TRBD2	.	CASSPRSSGPGDGELFF	TGTGCCAGCTCACCACGATCTAGCGGGCCTGGGGACGGGGAGCTGTTTTTT
16	TRBV27	TRBJ2-2	TRBD2	once	CASSWSSGRGTGELFF	TGTGCCAGCAGTTGGAGTAGCGGGAGGGGCACCGGGGAGCTGTTTTTT
14	TRBV7-9	TRBJ2-1	.	.	CASSLTHPRSEQFF	TGTGCCAGCAGCTTAACTCATCCCCGGAGTGAGCAGTTCTTC
17	TRBV5-3	TRBJ2-1	TRBD1	.	CARSLVTGCRFGNEQFF	TGTGCCAGAAGCTTGGTGACAGGGTGTAGGTTTGGGAATGAGCAGTTCTTC
16	TRBV5-4	TRBJ2-2	.	.	CASSRGLRSNTGELFF	TGTGCCAGCAGCCGTGGGCTTCGTTCGAACACCGGGGAGCTGTTTTTT
14	TRBV15	TRBJ2-4	.	.	CATSRDRQINIQYF	TGTGCCACCAGCAGAGATCGACAGATAAACATTCAGTACTTC
13	TRBV28	TRBJ2-1	.	.	CASRLTLYNEQFF	TGTGCCAGCAGACTGACCCTCTACAATGAGCAGTTCTTC
14	TRBV29-1	TRBJ1-1	.	.	CSGHWGGMNTEALF	TGCAGCGGCCACTGGGGGGGAATGAACACTGAAGCTCTCTTT
19	TRBV7-5	TRBJ2-1	.	.	CARSPPPRALAGGPREQFF	TGTGCCAGAAGCCCCCCCCCACGGGCTCTAGCGGGAGGGCCTAGGGAGCAGTTCTTC
16	TRBV5-6	TRBJ1-3	.	.	CASSLGQRGYGNTIYF	TGTGCCAGCAGCTTGGGACAAAGGGGTTATGGAAACACCATATATTTT
13	TRBV10-1	TRBJ2-2	TRBD2	many	CASSPGLAGELFF	TGCGCCAGCAGCCCCGGACTAGCCGGGGAGCTGTTTTTT
16	TRBV18	TRBJ1-5	.	.	CASSPGRGGGNQPQHF	TGTGCCAGCTCACCCGGACGGGGAGGTGGCAATCAGCCCCAGCATTTT
14	TRBV30	TRBJ1-3	TRBD1	.	CAWRGRGLANTIYF	TGTGCCTGGAGGGGCAGGGGGCTTGCGAACACCATATATTTT
16	TRBV5-1	TRBJ1-1	TRBD1	.	CASSSGQGSWDTEAFF	TGCGCCAGCAGCTCCGGACAGGGGTCCTGGGACACTGAAGCTTTCTTT
12	TRBV29-1	TRBJ2-7	.	.	CSGADGTYEQYF	TGCAGCGGAGCGGACGGTACCTACGAGCAGTACTTC
14	TRBV6-1	TRBJ2-1	.	.	CASSEVPGAVRQFF	TGTGCCAGCAGTGAAGTCCCCGGGGCCGTCCGGCAGTTCTTC
15	TRBV9	TRBJ2-3	TRBD2	.	CASSPGTRSTDTQYF	TGTGCCAGCAGCCCAGGGACTAGGAGCACAGATACGCAGTATTTT
13	TRBV29-1	TRBJ2-6	.	.	CSVDSSGANVLTF	TGCAGCGTCGACAGCTCTGGGGCCAACGTCCTGACTTTC
15	TRBV19	TRBJ1-5	.	.	CASSIGEGSNQPQHF	TGTGCCAGTAGTATAGGAGAGGGGAGCAATCAGCCCCAGCATTTT
16	TRBV5-1	TRBJ1-1	.	.	CASSLDGPTGNTEAFF	TGCGCCAGCAGCTTGGACGGGCCTACAGGGAACACTGAAGCTTTCTTT
13	TRBV27	TRBJ2-7	TRBD1	.	CASSPGGGYEQYF	TGTGCCAGCAGTCCAGGGGGCGGGTACGAGCAGTACTTC
11	TRBV28	TRBJ2-7	.	.	CASSFGYEQYF	TGTGCCAGCAGTTTCGGGTACGAGCAGTACTTC
20	TRBV28	TRBJ2-4	.	few	CASSFPLPGTYKSAKNIQYF	TGTGCCAGCAGTTTCCCCCTCCCCGGGACCTATAAATCGGCCAAAAACATTCAGTACTTC
18	TRBV2	TRBJ2-5	TRBD2	.	CASSAFGWASGPQETQYF	TGTGCCAGCAGTGCGTTTGGTTGGGCTAGCGGGCCCCAAGAGACCCAGTACTTC
14	TRBV19	TRBJ1-5	.	.	CASTKRDSNQPQHF	TGTGCCAGTACCAAGAGGGATAGCAATCAGCCCCAGCATTTT
16	TRBV11-2	TRBJ2-1	.	.	CASSLGTGSPYNEQFF	TGTGCCAGCAGCTTGGGCACCGGGTCTCCCTACAATGAGCAGTTCTTC
15	TRBV4-2	TRBJ2-7	TRBD1	few	CASSQGTGAVYEQYF	TGTGCCAGCAGCCAAGGGACAGGGGCCGTTTACGAGCAGTACTTC
13	TRBV5-1	TRBJ1-1	.	.	CASSAGVGTEAFF	TGCGCCAGCAGCGCCGGGGTTGGCACTGAAGCTTTCTTT
16	TRBV4-3	TRBJ2-2	TRBD2	few	CASSHELWRGTGELFF	TGCGCCAGCAGCCATGAACTCTGGCGGGGGACCGGGGAGCTGTTTTTT
15	TRBV10-2	TRBJ2-7	TRBD2	few	CASSVRGGVPYEQYF	TGCGCCAGCAGTGTTCGGGGGGGGGTTCCCTACGAGCAGTACTTC
13	TRBV19	TRBJ1-2	TRBD1	.	CASSATGDYGYTF	TGTGCCAGTAGTGCCACAGGGGACTATGGCTACACCTTC
15	TRBV9	TRBJ2-7	TRBD2	.	CASSVGAGPNYEQYF	TGTGCCAGCAGCGTAGGAGCGGGACCTAACTACGAGCAGTACTTC
15	TRBV5-4	TRBJ2-7	.	.	CASSSDQGNRYEQYF	TGTGCCAGCAGCTCTGACCAGGGAAACCGCTACGAGCAGTACTTC
17	TRBV21-1	TRBJ2-2	.	.	CASSKDRTGLNTGELFF	TGTGCCAGCAGCAAAGACCGGACAGGCCTGAACACCGGGGAGCTGTTTTTT
16	TRBV30	TRBJ2-2	TRBD2	.	CAWSQGLAGGGGELFF	TGTGCCTGGAGCCAGGGGCTAGCGGGGGGAGGCGGGGAGCTGTTTTTT
14	TRBV10-2	TRBJ2-7	TRBD1	many	CASRGGQGAYEQYF	TGCGCCAGCAGAGGGGGACAGGGGGCCTACGAGCAGTACTTC